Sequencing of this TCR beta chain was carried out in a study of blood T cell repertoires in COVID-19. Study summary: Both acute and convalescent COVID-19 samples were obtained from the United States, Italy and Spain. In each case, the material was cDNA or gDNA derived from T cells, B-cell-depleted T cells, or PBMCs.

The V segment lost 6 bases and the J segment 4 bases; nucleotides outside the gene matches: 10. Germline loops: CDR1 MNHEY, CDR2 SMNVEV (reference sequence). The CDR3 runs 15 residues. Assay: immunoSEQ multiplex PCR; the TCRdb copy retains only in-frame clones and omits some. Of around 450,000 clones in the sample, approximately 90% were seen once. This chain joins TRBV27 and TRBJ2-7; 9 bases fit TRBD1. The receptor was derived from a woman aged 25 to 39 with acute or convalescent COVID-19. The sample taken for sequencing was peripheral blood. CDR3 nucleotides: TGTGCCAGCAGGTTGAGGACAGGGGAGATGTACGAGCAGTACTTC. Its translation: CASRLRTGEMYEQYF.